A single sample is the source of the 5 T cell receptor beta chains below, sequenced in a study of shared clonotypes between healthy human individuals. Only in-frame clones appear in the TCRdb table, and some are missing; sequencing was by immunoSEQ multiplex PCR. The data hold about half a million clones, with 81% observed a single time. The source material was PBMCs. These receptors were obtained from a woman aged 40-49 years in good health. Some clones in this sample may be carry-over from other donors' samples.

This chain uses TRBV27 with TRBJ1-2, with D perhaps matching TRBD1 (6 bases). The CDR3 runs to 12 residues. CDR1 and CDR2 (germline): MNHEY, SMNVEV (reference sequence). Trimming took 5 bases from V and 10 from J, leaving 14 bases between them. CDR3 sequence reads: CASSPRQENYTF. The CDR3 nucleotides read TGTGCCAGCAGTCCCCGACAGGAGAACTACACCTTC.

This sequence joins TRBV7-8 and TRBJ1-5; no clear D. V shed 1 base and J shed 5 bases, with 3 bases lying between them. The CDR3 consists of 12 residues. Germline V gene sequence: CDR1 SGHVS, CDR2 FQNEAQ. The CDR3 region is CASSLVDQPQHF. The CDR3 coding sequence is TGTGCCAGCAGCTTAGTCGATCAGCCCCAGCATTTT.

This clone was detected a few times. A far larger clone is only one base removed, so a read error is likely. The rearrangement joins TRBV18 to TRBJ2-2, with a weak D call TRBD2 (6 bases). Trimming stripped 3 bases from V and 3 bases from J, with 11 bases between. Germline-derived CDR1 and CDR2 are KGHSH and LQKENI. The CDR3 covers 15 residues. The CDR3 sequence is CASSPRGIYTGELFF. CDR3 nucleotides: TGTGCCAGCTCACCTCGGGGGATTTACACCGGGGAGCTGTTTTTT.

This clone showed up just a few times. V usage is TRBV6-5 and J usage is TRBJ1-2, with unresolved D. CDR3 length: 15 amino acids. The germline V and J ends were trimmed by 5 bases and 0 bases, with 13 bases remaining between them. Germline V CDR1 and CDR2: MNHEY, SVGAGI. The CDR3 here is CASSRSREANYGYTF. CDR3 in DNA: TGTGCCAGCAGTCGTAGCCGGGAAGCTAACTATGGCTACACCTTC.

For this clone: Compared with germline, one end of the junction differs, possibly owing to a read error. V gene TRBV6-1 combines with J gene TRBJ2-3; 10 bases are shared with TRBD2. There are 16 residues in the CDR3. Germline assignment: CDR1 MNHNS and CDR2 SASEGT. As DNA, the CDR3 is TGTGCCATCAGTGAGTCGGGGACTAGCGTCACAGATACGCAGTATTTT. This encodes CAISESGTSVTDTQYF.